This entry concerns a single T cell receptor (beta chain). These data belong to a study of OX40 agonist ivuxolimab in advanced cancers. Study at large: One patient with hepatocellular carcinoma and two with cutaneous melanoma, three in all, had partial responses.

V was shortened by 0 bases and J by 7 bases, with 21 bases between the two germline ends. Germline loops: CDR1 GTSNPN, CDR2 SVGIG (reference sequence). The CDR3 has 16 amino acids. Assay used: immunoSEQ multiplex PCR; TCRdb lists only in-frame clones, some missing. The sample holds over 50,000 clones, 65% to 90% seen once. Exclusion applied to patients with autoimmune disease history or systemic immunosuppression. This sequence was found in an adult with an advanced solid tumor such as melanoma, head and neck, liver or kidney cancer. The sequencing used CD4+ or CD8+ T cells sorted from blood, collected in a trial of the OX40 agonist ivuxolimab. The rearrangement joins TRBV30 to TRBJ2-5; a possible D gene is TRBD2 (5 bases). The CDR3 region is CAWSVLSPGKSGTQYF. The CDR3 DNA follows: TGTGCCTGGAGTGTACTCAGCCCGGGGAAGAGTGGGACCCAGTACTTC.